This T cell receptor beta chain came from a study of cytomegalovirus exposure and HLA in healthy donors. This clone was detected only a few times. V was trimmed by 3 bases and J by 7 bases, leaving 17 bases between them. Germline values: CDR1 SGHDT, CDR2 YYEEEE. The CDR3 is made up of 15 amino acids. The PCR was carried out with 60 Vbeta primers and 13 Jbeta primers. Clones were read by immunoSEQ multiplex PCR, and TCRdb kept only the in-frame ones, dropping some. The table has 150,000 to 200,000 clones, approximately 80% seen once. The chain is built from TRBV5-6 and TRBJ1-5; D gene unclear. The sample comprised PBMCs. This TCR was recovered from a male donor in good health and CMV-seropositive. In DNA, the CDR3 is TGTGCCAGCAGCTCCGCGTCCATTGCGGGACAGCCCCAGCATTTT. Translation: CASSSASIAGQPQHF.